This T cell receptor beta chain is drawn from a study of T cell responses to AZD1222 COVID-19 vaccine. Study-wide results and limits: AZD1222 recipients seropositive at baseline numbered only 5 to 7. In the spike-specific TCR repertoire, nearly half reportedly target unmutated variant regions. Most donors were white British and more were female, and clonal diversity was possibly underestimated.

Worth noting for this clone: Its antigen is as yet unknown.

Germline CDR1 and CDR2: LNHDA and SQIVND (reference sequence). This CDR3 is built from 16 residues. J lost 0 bases, V lost 7 bases, and 11 bases had no gene match. Generated by immunoSEQ multiplex PCR, the TCRdb table keeps only in-frame clones and is missing some. The data contain roughly 160,000 clones, 70% to 90% of them singletons. The clonotype originates from an adult who received the AZD1222 COVID-19 vaccine. The chain uses TRBV19 and TRBJ1-1; the match to TRBD1 covers 7 bases. Sample: peripheral blood, taken 28 days after the second AZD1222 dose. DNA of the CDR3: TGTGCCAGTATGGACAGGAGCCTTGTGTTGAACACTGAAGCTTTCTTT. Translated: CASMDRSLVLNTEAFF.